These 14 T cell receptor beta chains share one sample of origin, sequenced in a study of blood T cells in healthy people across ages. The second PCR ran roughly 6 to 11 cycles with a sample-barcoded 5' primer and J-beta primers. TCRdb reanalysed the 5' RACE reads using MiXCR and keeps one entry per CDR3 protein. Here the sample spans approximately 780,000 distinct CDR3 sequences, 20% to 30% being singletons. These data are also associated with another study on T cells of mothers and their children.

Material: blood. These receptors came from a boy younger than 18 in good health.

This clonotype was seen more than once but under ten times. The genes are TRBV7-9 and TRBJ2-1; 11 bases align to TRBD2. Germline values: CDR1 SEHNR, CDR2 FQNEAQ (reference sequence). The CDR3 consists of 16 residues. The V and J ends lost 4 bases and 5 bases, in that order; junction bases with no gene match: 7. CDR3 sequence (DNA): TGTGCCAGCAGCTGGCCGGGACTAGCGGACCACAATGAGCAGTTCTTC. Its translation is CASSWPGLADHNEQFF. Filled out from reference TRBV7-9 and TRBJ2-1, the complete variable domain reads DTGVSQNPRHKITKRGQNVTFRCDPISEHNRLYWYRQTLGQGPEFLTYFQNEAQLEKSRLLSDRFSAERPKGSFSTLEIQRTEQGDSAMYLCASSWPGLADHNEQFFGPGTRLTVL.

The chain links TRBV7-2 to TRBJ2-7, with 11 bases aligning to TRBD2. CDR3 size: 19 residues. V dropped 3 bases and J dropped 0; count of bases not matched to a gene: 13. From germline, CDR1 is SGHTA and CDR2 FQGNSA. The CDR3 spells CASSFPKATTSGSSYEQYF. The CDR3 DNA sequence: TGTGCCAGCAGCTTCCCCAAAGCAACAACTAGCGGGAGCTCCTACGAGCAGTACTTC. The full variable domain, in which reference TRBV7-2 and TRBJ2-7 provide the parts outside the CDR3, is GAGVSQSPSNKVTEKGKDVELRCDPISGHTALYWYRQSLGQGLEFLIYFQGNSAPDKSGLPSDRFSAERTGGSVSTLTIQRTQQEDSAVYLCASSFPKATTSGSSYEQYFGPGTRLTVT.

This chain joins TRBV12-3 or TRBV12-4 and TRBJ2-5; D may be TRBD1 or TRBD2 (5 bases each). This CDR3 region has 13 residues. Trimming stripped 2 bases from V and 11 bases from J, with 15 bases between. For the CDR3, the DNA is TGTGCCAGCAGTTTATCGAGGGGTTGGGAGCAGTACTTC. This encodes CASSLSRGWEQYF.

J is TRBJ2-4 and V is TRBV11-2; D unclear. V gave up 1 base and J gave up 5 bases, with 6 bases separating them. The CDR3 has 13 amino acids. CDR1 and CDR2 from the germline V gene are SGHAT and FQNNGV. CDR3 residues: CASSLGKENIQYF. CDR3 DNA sequence: TGTGCCAGCAGCTTAGGGAAGGAAAACATTCAGTACTTC.

The chain uses TRBV20-1 and TRBJ2-1; 8 bases are a match to TRBD2. Trimming cost V 1 base and J 2 bases; bases outside gene matches: 4. This CDR3 has 15 residues. Germline V gene sequence: CDR1 DFQATT, CDR2 SNEGSKA (reference sequence). Here the CDR3 DNA reads TGCAGTGCTAGAGGCGCGGGGGGCCCCTACAATGAGCAGTTCTTC. Protein: CSARGAGGPYNEQFF.

The rearrangement joins TRBV5-1 to TRBJ1-4, with a weak D call TRBD1 (5 bases). Germline values: CDR1 SGHRS, CDR2 YFSETQ. The CDR3 spans 16 residues. Between the trimmed V and J ends, which lost 2 bases and 0 bases, there was a span of 11 bases. The CDR3 protein is CASSFTGATTNEKLFF. CDR3 nucleotides: TGCGCCAGCAGCTTCACCGGGGCAACAACTAATGAAAAACTGTTTTTT.

With regard to this clonotype: One end of the junction fails to match germline, which may point to a read error. This chain uses TRBV6-5 with TRBJ2-5, with TRBD2 matching over 10 bases. CDR1 MNHEY and CDR2 SVGAGI come from the germline V gene. The CDR3 length is 17 residues. The CDR3 sequence is CAGSYSPVAGGGETQYF. CDR3 DNA: TGTGCCGGCAGTTACTCCCCTGTAGCGGGGGGAGGTGAGACCCAGTACTTC.

The chain is built from TRBV7-2 and TRBJ2-5; no reliable D call. The CDR3 consists of 14 residues. The V gene's germline CDR1 is SGHTA and CDR2 FQGNSA. V lost 2 bases, J lost 3 bases, and 10 bases lay in between. CDR3 sequence (DNA): TGTGCCAGCAGCTTAATGGGGTTGAAAGAGACCCAGTACTTC. Its protein is CASSLMGLKETQYF.

The table lists this clonotype with a few counts. V gene TRBV2 combines with J gene TRBJ1-2; 11 positions agree with TRBD1. The CDR3 has 13 residues. The trim removed 9 bases at V and 5 bases at J, leaving 5 bases unmatched. Germline CDR1 is SNHLY and CDR2 is FYNNEI. The CDR3 region is CASWGQGEYGYTF. Written as DNA, the CDR3 is TGTGCCAGTTGGGGACAGGGGGAGTATGGCTACACCTTC.

This clonotype has only a few counts. The J gene is TRBJ2-3, the V gene TRBV20-1; 7 nucleotides agree with TRBD1. CDR1 DFQATT and CDR2 SNEGSKA come from the germline V gene (reference sequence). The CDR3 has 14 residues. The V and J ends lost 6 bases and 4 bases, in that order; junction bases with no gene match: 10. CDR3 loop: CSAPGGLHADTQYF. The CDR3 bases are TGCAGTGCCCCAGGGGGTCTCCACGCAGATACGCAGTATTTT.

This clonotype was picked up a small number of times. This chain uses TRBV28 with TRBJ2-7; tentatively, D is TRBD1 (6 bases). The V gene's germline CDR1 is MDHEN and CDR2 SYDVKM. V was trimmed by 2 bases and J by 1 base, leaving 15 bases between them. The CDR3 covers 16 residues. CDR3 region: CASSLTPWDKSYEQYF. The CDR3 DNA follows: TGTGCCAGCAGTTTAACCCCTTGGGACAAATCCTACGAGCAGTACTTC.

This chain links TRBV20-1 with TRBJ1-5, with 8 bases identical to TRBD1. Germline trimming cut 6 bases from V and 2 bases from J; bases unmatched to any gene: 6. CDR3 length: 14 amino acids. CDR1 DFQATT and CDR2 SNEGSKA come from the germline V gene (reference sequence). The CDR3 reads CSANGGQGNQPQHF. In DNA form, the CDR3 reads TGCAGTGCCAACGGGGGACAGGGCAATCAGCCCCAGCATTTT.

This clonotype was detected a few times. The V gene is TRBV7-2, the J gene TRBJ2-5, with a weak D call TRBD1 (6 bases). With 4 bases removed from V and 4 bases from J, the gap between germline ends came to 13 bases. CDR1 SGHTA and CDR2 FQGNSA come from the germline V gene. This CDR3 spans 14 amino acids. The CDR3 sequence: CASSSTGQRETQYF. DNA of the CDR3: TGTGCCAGCAGCTCAACGGGACAAAGAGAGACCCAGTACTTC.

The chain links TRBV3-1 to TRBJ2-1; 15 bases map to TRBD2. Trimming removed 0 bases from V and 12 bases from J; junction bases left unmatched: 0. The germline CDR1 and CDR2 sequences are LGHDT and YNNKEL (reference sequence). CDR3 size: 14 residues. The CDR3 nucleotides read TGTGCCAGCAGCCAAGAGGGACTAGCGGGGGGGCAGTTCTTC. It specifies CASSQEGLAGGQFF.